This entry lists 19 T cell receptor beta chains sequenced from one sample in a study of spatial heterogeneity in lung cancer. TCRdb itself ran the 5' RACE reads through MiXCR, one entry per CDR3 protein. The table records over 50,000 distinct CDR3 sequences, under 7.5% of them present only once. Regarding time point: sample taken at primary tumor resection. The sample consisted of PBMCs, taken at surgery. These receptors were obtained from a female donor with early-stage non-small cell lung cancer.

The chain has TRBV12-5 and TRBJ2-2; D is unresolved. The CDR3 consists of 13 residues. Trimming pared 7 bases from V and 2 bases from J, leaving 8 bases between. Looked up from germline, CDR1 is LGHNT and CDR2 is FRNRAP. CDR3 region: CASAGRNTGELFF. CDR3 DNA sequence: TGTGCTAGTGCCGGACGAAACACCGGGGAGCTGTTTTTT.

This clonotype was observed a few times. This sequence joins TRBV3-1 and TRBJ2-5, with D unresolved. The CDR3 length is 15 residues. CDR1 and CDR2 from the germline V gene are LGHDT and YNNKEL (reference sequence). V dropped 0 bases and J dropped 5 bases, with 13 bases sitting between them. The CDR3 coding sequence is TGTGCCAGCAGCCAAGATCTGGCCAATTCCGAGACCCAGTACTTC. Translated: CASSQDLANSETQYF.

This sequence joins TRBV6-1 and TRBJ2-3, with D possibly matching TRBD2 (6 bases). CDR1 is MNHNS and CDR2 is SASEGT in the germline V gene. CDR3 length equals 14 residues. Trimming removed 6 bases at V and 5 bases at J, with 15 bases between. As DNA, the CDR3 is TGTGCCAGCAGCATCCAATACGGGGGAGATACGCAGTATTTT. It encodes CASSIQYGGDTQYF.

The DNA for the CDR3 is TGTGCCAGCAGGGGGGGACAGGGGACGGTAAATGAGCAGTTCTTC. Translation gives CASRGGQGTVNEQFF. The chain joins TRBV2 to TRBJ2-1; 10 positions agree with TRBD1. Germline trimming cut 6 bases from V and 7 bases from J; bases unmatched to any gene: 9. Germline V gene sequence: CDR1 SNHLY, CDR2 FYNNEI. The CDR3 length is 15 residues.

This clonotype was seen repeatedly, ten times or more. The CDR3 sequence: CASSPRQGNGYTF. Here the CDR3 DNA reads TGTGCCAGCAGTCCGCGACAGGGTAATGGCTACACCTTC. The chain has TRBV12-3 or TRBV12-4 and TRBJ1-2; 7 nucleotides line up with TRBD1. The CDR3 sequence is 13 residues long. Trimming removed 5 bases from V and 6 bases from J; junction bases left unmatched: 6.

This clonotype has just a few counts. The chain uses TRBV12-3 or TRBV12-4 and TRBJ2-3; 7 bases align to TRBD2. This CDR3 has 13 amino acids. V dropped 8 bases and J dropped 2; count of bases not matched to a gene: 4. The CDR3 DNA is TGTGCCAGCTTACTAGCGCACACAGATACGCAGTATTTT. Translation: CASLLAHTDTQYF.

There are many counts of this clonotype. The rearrangement joins TRBV6-5 to TRBJ2-2, with D maybe TRBD1 (5 bases). Deletions cut 0 bases from V and 6 bases from J, with 8 bases between. Germline-derived CDR1 and CDR2 are MNHEY and SVGAGI. The CDR3 runs to 14 residues. CDR3 in amino acids: CASSYSGHPGELFF. CDR3 DNA: TGTGCCAGCAGTTACTCGGGGCACCCCGGGGAGCTGTTTTTT.

This clonotype was observed many times. The chain joins TRBV12-3 or TRBV12-4 to TRBJ2-2, with unresolved D. Deletions cut 3 bases from V and 3 bases from J, with 11 bases between. The CDR3 spans 15 residues. CDR3 loop: CASSLKGSHTGELFF. CDR3 nucleotide sequence: TGTGCCAGCAGTTTGAAAGGGTCCCACACCGGGGAGCTGTTTTTT.

This clonotype was observed at least ten times. The V gene is TRBV5-1, the J gene TRBJ1-1; 7 bases line up with TRBD1. CDR3 length: 13 residues. Germline V lookup: CDR1 SGHRS, CDR2 YFSETQ. Trimming cost V 3 bases and J 4 bases; bases outside gene matches: 3. The DNA of the CDR3 is TGCGCCAGCAGCTCCGGACAGGTCACTGAAGCTTTCTTT. Translation: CASSSGQVTEAFF.

This clonotype has a count of ten or more. The chain joins TRBV19 to TRBJ2-1, with D possibly being TRBD1 (5 bases). V was clipped by 0 bases and J by 3 bases, with 9 bases between them. This CDR3 has 15 residues. Germline CDR1 reads LNHDA; CDR2 reads SQIVND (reference sequence). In DNA, the CDR3 is TGTGCCAGTAGTATAGATCCAGACAGCTACAATGAGCAGTTCTTC. Encoded protein: CASSIDPDSYNEQFF.

This clonotype occurred many times. The chain employs TRBV5-1 and TRBJ2-3, with D unresolved. CDR1 SGHRS and CDR2 YFSETQ come from the germline V gene. The V and J ends lost 4 bases and 5 bases respectively, with 8 bases between them. CDR3 length: 12 residues. Here the CDR3 reads CASSPFGDTQYF. Here the CDR3 DNA reads TGCGCCAGCAGCCCGTTCGGAGATACGCAGTATTTT. Together with reference TRBV5-1 and TRBJ2-3, the CDR3 gives the full variable domain: KAGVTQTPRYLIKTRGQQVTLSCSPISGHRSVSWYQQTPGQGLQFLFEYFSETQRNKGNFPGRFSGRQFSNSRSEMNVSTLELGDSALYLCASSPFGDTQYFGPGTRLTVL.

This clonotype was observed many times. The rearrangement joins TRBV18 to TRBJ2-2; 7 bases line up with TRBD1. V was clipped by 3 bases and J by 2 bases; unmatched bases: 6. CDR3 length: 16 amino acids. Germline V gene lookup returns CDR1 KGHSH and CDR2 LQKENI. This CDR3 is CASSPSGQTNTGELFF. The CDR3 nucleotides are TGTGCCAGCTCACCTTCGGGACAGACAAACACCGGGGAGCTGTTTTTT. Combining the CDR3 with reference TRBV18 and TRBJ2-2 gives the whole variable domain NAGVMQNPRHLVRRRGQEARLRCSPMKGHSHVYWYRQLPEEGLKFMVYLQKENIIDESGMPKERFSAEFPKEGPSILRIQQVVRGDSAAYFCASSPSGQTNTGELFFGEGSRLTVL.

This clonotype was seen a few times. The J gene is TRBJ2-1, the V gene TRBV7-9; possible D gene TRBD2, 5 bases. The ends were cut back, 2 bases at V and 6 bases at J, with 11 bases in the middle. Germline CDR1 is SEHNR and CDR2 is FQNEAQ (reference sequence). The CDR3 is 14 residues long. This CDR3 reads CASSLTSLGNEQFF. DNA of the CDR3: TGTGCCAGCAGCTTAACTAGTTTGGGCAATGAGCAGTTCTTC.

CDR3: CASSYSLTRDEQYV. As DNA, the CDR3 is TGTGCCAGCAGCTACAGCCTCACGAGGGACGAGCAGTACGTC. The chain joins TRBV5-5 to TRBJ2-7; D may be TRBD2 (5 bases). CDR1 and CDR2 from the germline V gene are SGHKS and YYEKEE (reference sequence). With 3 bases removed from V and 5 bases from J, the gap between germline ends came to 15 bases. This CDR3 spans 14 amino acids.

This clonotype has ten or more counts. This chain uses TRBV12-3 or TRBV12-4 with TRBJ2-3; TRBD2 is a possible D gene (7 bases). V dropped 5 bases and J dropped 4 bases, with 19 bases sitting between them. The CDR3 consists of 16 residues. In nucleotides, the CDR3 is TGTGCCAGCAGTACAAGGGAGGGGGGAGTAGCAGATACGCAGTATTTT. As protein: CASSTREGGVADTQYF.

V is TRBV6-5 and J is TRBJ2-2; 7 nucleotides align to TRBD1. Germline V CDR1 and CDR2: MNHEY, SVGAGI. Trimming cost V 6 bases and J 6 bases; bases outside gene matches: 4. CDR3 size: 13 residues. The CDR3 nucleotides read TGTGCCAGCAGAGACAGGGCGCCCGGGGAGCTGTTTTTT. Translating gives CASRDRAPGELFF.

The rearrangement joins TRBV12-3 or TRBV12-4 to TRBJ2-7; 9 bases are a match to TRBD1. The V gene end was trimmed by 9 bases and the J gene end by 3 bases; junction bases not matched to a gene: 12. The CDR3 sequence is 15 residues long. The CDR3 loop reads CARRNRGQGIYEQYF. CDR3 coding DNA: TGTGCCAGGAGGAATAGAGGACAGGGGATCTACGAGCAGTACTTC.

This clonotype came up a few times. CDR3 DNA: TGCAGCCATACTCGAGTTAGCACAGATACGCAGTATTTT. Translated: CSHTRVSTDTQYF. The V call is TRBV29-1, the J call TRBJ2-3; D call uncertain. Germline loops: CDR1 SQVTM, CDR2 ANQGSEA. Trimming took 8 bases from V and 0 from J, leaving 12 bases between them. The CDR3 contains 13 residues.

Turning to this clonotype: At one of its ends the junction is not consistent with the germline gene, which may arise from a read error. V gene TRBV5-1 combines with J gene TRBJ1-2; D remains ambiguous. The germline V gene has CDR1 SGHRS and CDR2 YFSETQ. The CDR3 covers 11 residues. CDR3 nucleotides: TGCGCCAGCAGCTTGATCGGAACCCCGTCCTTC. Its translation: CASSLIGTPSF.